One and the same sample provided the 8 T cell receptor beta chains below, sequenced in a study of T cells in Graves' hyperthyroidism and ophthalmopathy. TCR beta CDR3 regions were amplified from RNA. The HTBI primer set drove a first-round RT-PCR of the TCR CDR3. TCRdb re-called the multiplex PCR reads with MiXCR, one entry per CDR3 protein. The sample consists of hundreds of thousands of distinct CDR3 sequences, more than 30% of them appearing once. The sequenced sample was blood. Receptors originate from a man aged 18 to 30 with Graves' hyperthyroidism.

This clonotype was recorded once. V usage is TRBV10-2 and J usage is TRBJ1-2, with 7 bases that match TRBD1. V shed 9 bases, J shed 4 bases, and the junction held 5 bases outside the gene matches. Looked up from germline, CDR1 is WSHSY and CDR2 is SAAADI. The CDR3 spans 12 residues. CDR3 in DNA: TGCGCCAGTAACGACAGGGCCTATGGCTACACCTTC. It is translated as CASNDRAYGYTF.

This clonotype has only a few counts. CDR3 bases: TGTGCCAGCAGTTACTCGGCGGGGGGACGTGAAAAACTGTTTTTT. It specifies CASSYSAGGREKLFF. The V call is TRBV6-6, the J call TRBJ1-4, with a possible D match to TRBD1 (5 bases). CDR1 and CDR2 from the germline V gene are MNHNY and SVGAGI (reference sequence). This CDR3 is 15 amino acids long. With 0 bases removed from V and 7 bases from J, the gap between germline ends came to 12 bases.

This clonotype was recorded only once. This sequence may be a read error, since a much larger clone differs from it by one base. J is TRBJ1-3 and V is TRBV7-3, with D maybe TRBD1 (6 bases). V was clipped by 8 bases and J by 3 bases, with 11 bases between them. CDR1 is SGHTA, CDR2 FQGTGA, per germline. The CDR3 runs 13 residues. CDR3 region: CASQDSFGNTIYF. As DNA, the CDR3 is TGTGCCAGCCAGGACAGCTTTGGAAACACCATATATTTT.

This clonotype was picked up many times. The rearrangement links TRBV10-3 to TRBJ2-7, with no clear D. The CDR3 covers 12 residues. Germline assignment: CDR1 ENHRY and CDR2 SYGVKD. Trimming pared 3 bases from V and 6 bases from J, leaving 9 bases between. The CDR3 region is CAISDGLGEQYF. In DNA, the CDR3 is TGTGCCATCAGTGACGGGCTGGGCGAGCAGTACTTC.

The CDR3 loop reads CASRVYREGPPPGMGGELFF. The CDR3 nucleotides read TGTGCCAGTAGAGTGTACCGGGAGGGCCCTCCGCCGGGGATGGGCGGGGAGCTGTTTTTT. This chain connects TRBV19 to TRBJ2-2; TRBD2 agrees at 8 bases. The CDR3 loop spans 20 amino acids. Trimming at V came to 6 bases and at J to 7 bases, leaving 25 bases not matched to a gene. CDR1 and CDR2 from the germline V gene are LNHDA and SQIVND (reference sequence).

The chain employs TRBV9 and TRBJ1-4; possible D gene TRBD1, 5 bases. The CDR3 is 12 amino acids. The ends were cut back, 7 bases at V and 4 bases at J, with 8 bases in the middle. Germline CDR1 is SGDLS and CDR2 is YYNGEE. The CDR3 DNA reads as TGTGCCAGCGGCAGGGATAATGAAAAACTGTTTTTT. The encoded protein is CASGRDNEKLFF.

This clonotype was recorded many times. The genes are TRBV19 and TRBJ1-4, with D unclear. CDR3 size: 13 residues. Trimming pared 6 bases from V and 8 bases from J, leaving 13 bases between. Germline CDR1 reads LNHDA; CDR2 reads SQIVND (reference sequence). The DNA of the CDR3 is TGTGCCAGTAGCCCCGGGAGGACCGAAAAACTGTTTTTT. Translation gives CASSPGRTEKLFF.

This clonotype was detected ten times or more. J is TRBJ1-6 and V is TRBV12-3 or TRBV12-4, with no clear D. This CDR3 is built from 12 residues. Trimming shortened V by 7 bases and J by 7 bases, and 8 bases separated the two germline ends. In DNA, the CDR3 is TGTGCCAGCACCACAGTGAATTCACCCCTCCACTTT. Translating gives CASTTVNSPLHF.